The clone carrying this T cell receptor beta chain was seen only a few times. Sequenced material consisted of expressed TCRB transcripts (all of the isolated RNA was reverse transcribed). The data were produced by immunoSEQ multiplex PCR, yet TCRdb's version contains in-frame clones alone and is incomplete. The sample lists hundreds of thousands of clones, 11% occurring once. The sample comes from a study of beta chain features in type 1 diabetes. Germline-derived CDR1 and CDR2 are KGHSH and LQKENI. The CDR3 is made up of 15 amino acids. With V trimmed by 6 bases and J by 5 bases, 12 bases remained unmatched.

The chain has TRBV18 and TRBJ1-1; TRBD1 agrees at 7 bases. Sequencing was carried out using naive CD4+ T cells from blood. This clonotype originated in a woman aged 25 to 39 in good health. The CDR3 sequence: CASSRDTGAGTEAFF. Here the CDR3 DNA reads TGTGCCAGCTCGCGGGATACAGGGGCTGGTACTGAAGCTTTCTTT.